This T cell receptor beta chain is drawn from a study of shared clonotypes between healthy human individuals. Findings of the study overall: Blood was the sole source, and tissue repertoires probably differ.

From germline, CDR1 is MGHRA and CDR2 YSYEKL. Trimming stripped 0 bases from V and 5 bases from J, with 10 bases between. The length of the CDR3 is 14 residues. In the case of this clone: Its antigen is not identified.

Deep level was the assay's run setting. The table came from immunoSEQ multiplex PCR; TCRdb's copy has only in-frame clones and leaves some out. The sample includes under 1,900,000 clones, 97% to 99% of them seen just once. The chain recombines TRBV4-1 with TRBJ1-2; unclear D gene. Material: naive CD4+ T cells sorted from blood. Specified subset: CD45RA+ positively selected. The receptor was isolated from a man aged 25 to 40 in good health. The CDR3 here is CASSQDAWPYGYTF. The CDR3 DNA follows: TGCGCCAGCAGCCAAGATGCCTGGCCTTATGGCTACACCTTC.